Below are 15 T cell receptor beta chains sequenced from a single sample in a study of tumor-infiltrating lymphocytes in primary liver carcinoma. RNA was extracted from whole blood without cell sorting, alongside germline DNA. Starting material of approximately 500 ng total RNA yielded TCR beta cDNA via a constant-region primer. Three nested multiplex PCR rounds, a slightly modified ARM-PCR method, built the TCR beta libraries. The first two PCR rounds used TRBV1-TRBV30 primers with a Cbeta primer, nine to eleven cycles each. One entry per CDR3 protein results from TCRdb running MiXCR on the multiplex PCR reads. Of approximately 330,000 distinct CDR3 sequences listed, around three fifths are singletons. Sequences were obtained from peripheral blood. These receptors were taken from a man aged 40-50 years with primary liver carcinoma and hepatitis B virus infection.

The chain joins TRBV6-5 to TRBJ1-4; 7 bases are a match to TRBD1. V lost 3 bases, J lost 4 bases, and 11 bases stayed unmatched. This CDR3 is built from 17 residues. The germline gives CDR1 MNHEY, CDR2 SVGAGI. CDR3 amino acids: CASSYAIGRGRNEKLFF. The CDR3 DNA sequence: TGTGCCAGCAGTTATGCTATCGGGAGGGGGCGTAATGAAAAACTGTTTTTT.

This sequence joins TRBV19 and TRBJ2-7; TRBD2 matches at 7 bases. CDR3 length equals 15 residues. Germline values: CDR1 LNHDA, CDR2 SQIVND (reference sequence). Unmatched junction bases numbered 11, after V lost 5 bases and J lost 4 bases. CDR3 in amino acids: CASSSAGESLYEQYF. The DNA of the CDR3 is TGTGCCAGTAGTTCTGCGGGAGAGAGTTTATACGAGCAGTACTTC. Full variable domain (missing parts from reference TRBV19 and TRBJ2-7): DGGITQSPKYLFRKEGQNVTLSCEQNLNHDAMYWYRQDPGQGLRLIYYSQIVNDFQKGDIAEGYSVSREKKESFPLTVTSAQKNPTAFYLCASSSAGESLYEQYFGPGTRLTVT.

In this sample, this clonotype turned up many times. This sequence joins TRBV4-2 and TRBJ2-1; TRBD2 aligns across 11 bases. The V gene end was trimmed by 1 base and the J gene end by 9 bases; junction bases not matched to a gene: 11. Germline V CDR1 and CDR2: LGHNA, YNFKEQ. The CDR3 extends over 17 amino acids. CDR3 amino acids: CASSQAGASGRLGEQFF. In nucleotides, the CDR3 is TGTGCCAGCAGCCAAGCGGGGGCTAGCGGGAGGTTAGGTGAGCAGTTCTTC.

In regard to this clonotype: One base away lies a much larger clone, so this may be a sequencing read error. The rearrangement uses TRBV5-5 and TRBJ2-7; 9 bases map to TRBD2. This CDR3 contains 14 residues. CDR1 and CDR2 (germline): SGHKS, YYEKEE (reference sequence). Here the CDR3 reads CVSSLGLALYEQYF. The DNA of the CDR3 is TGTGTCAGCAGCTTGGGACTAGCCCTCTACGAGCAGTACTTC. Combining the CDR3 with reference TRBV5-5 and TRBJ2-7 gives the whole variable domain DAGVTQSPTHLIKTRGQQVTLRCSPISGHKSVSWYQQVLGQGPQFIFQYYEKEERGRGNFPDRFSARQFPNYSSELNVNALLLGDSALYLCVSSLGLALYEQYFGPGTRLTVT.

Concerning this clonotype: One end of the junction fails to match germline, which may point to a read error. The rearrangement uses TRBV11-3 and TRBJ2-7, with D perhaps matching TRBD2 (6 bases). Germline V gives CDR1 SGHNT, CDR2 YENEEA. There are 13 residues in the CDR3. The DNA of the CDR3 is TGTGCCAACAGCTTTCGGGAGAGCTCCGATCAGTACTTC. Amino acid sequence: CANSFRESSDQYF.

This clonotype was observed at least ten times. V usage is TRBV11-3 and J usage is TRBJ2-1, with TRBD1 identical over 10 bases. This CDR3 has 14 amino acids. Looked up from germline, CDR1 is SGHNT and CDR2 is YENEEA. The trim removed 5 bases at V and 8 bases at J, leaving 6 bases unmatched. As DNA, the CDR3 is TGTGCCAGCAGCATTCGGACAGGGGGGGATGAGCAGTTCTTC. Amino acid sequence: CASSIRTGGDEQFF.

On this clonotype itself: This may stem from a read error, because a much larger clone lies one nucleotide away. The chain combines TRBV6-5 with TRBJ2-1, with a weak D call TRBD2 (6 bases). The CDR3 consists of 13 residues. Germline V gene data show CDR1 as MNHEY and CDR2 as SVGAGI. The CDR3 region is CASRGTSYSEQFF. The CDR3 bases are TGTGCCAGCAGAGGGACTTCCTACAGTGAGCAGTTCTTC.

As for this clonotype: Since no conserved phenylalanine or tryptophan closes the CDR3, a read error is the likely cause. This sequence joins TRBV11-2 and TRBJ1-4, with TRBD1 identical over 10 bases. The CDR3 loop spans 15 amino acids. Germline V gene lookup returns CDR1 SGHAT and CDR2 FQNNGV. CDR3 sequence reads: CAGSPTGGSNEKLFL. In DNA form, the CDR3 reads TGTGCCGGCAGCCCGACAGGGGGCTCTAATGAAAAACTGTTTTTA.

The sample holds many counts of this clonotype. The chain has TRBV4-2 and TRBJ1-1; TRBD1 matches at 7 bases. The ends lost 0 bases at V and 4 bases at J; junction bases unmatched: 11. Per the germline V gene, CDR1 is LGHNA and CDR2 is YNFKEQ. CDR3 length equals 17 residues. This chain's CDR3 is CASSQEMETGPFTEAFF. The CDR3 nucleotides read TGTGCCAGCAGCCAAGAGATGGAGACAGGGCCCTTCACTGAAGCTTTCTTT.

This clonotype was counted a single time. This may come from a read error, since a much larger clone is one base off. The chain links TRBV12-3 or TRBV12-4 to TRBJ2-1; D is uncertain. This CDR3 is 16 amino acids long. CDR3 loop: CDSSVGRVSPGNEQFF. In DNA, the CDR3 is TGTGACAGCAGTGTCGGAAGGGTCAGCCCCGGGAATGAGCAGTTCTTC.

The chain recombines TRBV11-2 with TRBJ2-7, with TRBD1 identical over 8 bases. Germline values: CDR1 SGHAT, CDR2 FQNNGV. J was trimmed by 2 bases and V by 5 bases; bases with no gene match: 8. The CDR3 sequence is 15 residues long. CDR3 bases: TGTGCCAGCAGCCGAGGGACAGGTAGAGCCTACGAGCAGTACTTC. It encodes CASSRGTGRAYEQYF.

On this clonotype: One junction end does not reproduce the germline sequence, and a read error may be involved. The rearrangement joins TRBV11-2 to TRBJ2-3; 8 nucleotides agree with TRBD1. Germline loops: CDR1 SGHAT, CDR2 FQNNGV. The length of the CDR3 is 17 residues. CDR3 DNA: TGTGCCAACAGCTTAGTGGGACCCACAGGGGGTGTTGATACGCAGTATTTT. Translated, it gives CANSLVGPTGGVDTQYF.

Regarding this clonotype: The missing conserved phenylalanine or tryptophan at the end of this CDR3 makes a read error likely. This chain links TRBV12-3 or TRBV12-4 with TRBJ2-7; 10 bases are a match to TRBD2. CDR3 length equals 17 residues. The V segment lost 6 bases and the J segment 3 bases; nucleotides outside the gene matches: 14. The chain's CDR3 is CASSKSTSGFYNYEQYL. CDR3 DNA sequence: TGTGCCAGCAGCAAGTCGACTAGCGGGTTTTATAACTACGAGCAGTACCTC.

The V gene is TRBV5-4, the J gene TRBJ1-1, with 7 bases aligning to TRBD1. The length of the CDR3 is 13 residues. Unmatched junction bases numbered 2, after V lost 2 bases and J lost 4 bases. The germline V gene encodes CDR1 SGHNT and CDR2 YYREEE (reference sequence). This CDR3 reads CASSFAGGTEAFF. CDR3 coding DNA: TGTGCCAGCAGCTTTGCAGGGGGCACTGAAGCTTTCTTT.

This chain connects TRBV29-1 to TRBJ2-3; tentatively, D is TRBD1 (6 bases). The germline V gene encodes CDR1 SQVTM and CDR2 ANQGSEA. The CDR3 covers 12 residues. CDR3 amino acids: CCLLNREKTQYF. In DNA form, the CDR3 reads TGCTGCTTACTGAACAGGGAGAAGACGCAGTATTTT.